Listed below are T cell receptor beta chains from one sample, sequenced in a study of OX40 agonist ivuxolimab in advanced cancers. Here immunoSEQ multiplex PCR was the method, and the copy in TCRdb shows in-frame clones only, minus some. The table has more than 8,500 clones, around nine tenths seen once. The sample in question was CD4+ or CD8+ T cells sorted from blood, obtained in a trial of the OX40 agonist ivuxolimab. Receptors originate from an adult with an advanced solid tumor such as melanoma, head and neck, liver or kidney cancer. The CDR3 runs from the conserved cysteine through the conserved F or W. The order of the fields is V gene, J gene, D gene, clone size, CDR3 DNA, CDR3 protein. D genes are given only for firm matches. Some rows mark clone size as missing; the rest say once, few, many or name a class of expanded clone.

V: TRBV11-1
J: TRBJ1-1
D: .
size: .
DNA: TGTGCCAGCAGCTTAGGGAGGAACACTGAAGCTTTCTTT
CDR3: CASSLGRNTEAFF

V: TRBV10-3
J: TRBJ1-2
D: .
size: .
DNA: TGTGCCATCAGGACGGAAGCTAACTATGGCTACACCTTC
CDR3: CAIRTEANYGYTF

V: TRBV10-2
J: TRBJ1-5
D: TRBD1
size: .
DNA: TGCGCCAGCAGTGAGCGTGGGACAGGGTTTGCCGGTCAGCCCCAGCATTTT
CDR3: CASSERGTGFAGQPQHF

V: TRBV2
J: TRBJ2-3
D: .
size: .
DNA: TGTGCCAGCAGTGATCGGGCAGGGGGCACAGATACGCAGTATTTT
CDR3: CASSDRAGGTDTQYF

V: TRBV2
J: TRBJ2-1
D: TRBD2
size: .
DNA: TGTGCCAGCAGTCTTCTAGCGGGGGACTACAATGAGCAGTTCTTC
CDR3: CASSLLAGDYNEQFF

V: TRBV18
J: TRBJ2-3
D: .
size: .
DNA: TGTGCCAGCTCACCAACAGGGACAGATACGCAGTATTTT
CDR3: CASSPTGTDTQYF

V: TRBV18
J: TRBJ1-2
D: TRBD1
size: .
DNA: TGTGCCAGCTCAACGGGACAGGGGACCCTCAGTGGCTACACCTTC
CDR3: CASSTGQGTLSGYTF

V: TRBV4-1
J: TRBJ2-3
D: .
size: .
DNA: TGCGCCAGCAGCCCCGACAGTCCAGATACGCAGTATTTT
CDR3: CASSPDSPDTQYF

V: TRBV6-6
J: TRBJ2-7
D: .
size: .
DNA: TGTGCCAGCAGTTACTCCCCTGGCGGGGAGCAGTACTTC
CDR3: CASSYSPGGEQYF

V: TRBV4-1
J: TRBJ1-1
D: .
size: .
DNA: TGCGCCAGCAGCCCCGGGGAGGGGGGAATGAACACTGAAGCTTTCTTT
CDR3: CASSPGEGGMNTEAFF

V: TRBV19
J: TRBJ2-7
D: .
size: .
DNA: TGTGCCAGTAGTATCCGCGGCAGCTCCTACGAGCAGTACTTC
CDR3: CASSIRGSSYEQYF

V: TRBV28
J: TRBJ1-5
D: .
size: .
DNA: TGTGCCAGCAGTTCCCGGGTCAACAATCGGCCCCAGCATTTT
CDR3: CASSSRVNNRPQHF

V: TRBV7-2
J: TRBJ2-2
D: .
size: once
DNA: TGTGCCAGCAGCTTAGAGGGGGTTGTGTACACCGGGGAGCTGTTTTTT
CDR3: CASSLEGVVYTGELFF

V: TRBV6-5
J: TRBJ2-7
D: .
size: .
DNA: TGTGCCAGTTGGGAGAAGGGGGAGCAGTACTTC
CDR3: CASWEKGEQYF

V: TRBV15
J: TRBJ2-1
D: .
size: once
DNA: TGTGCCACCAGCAGAGAAGGGGGCTCCTACAATGAGCAGTTCTTC
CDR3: CATSREGGSYNEQFF

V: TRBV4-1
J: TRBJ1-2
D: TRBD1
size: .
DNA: TGCGCCAGCAGCCAAGGACAGGGTTTAATCGGCTACACCTTC
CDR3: CASSQGQGLIGYTF

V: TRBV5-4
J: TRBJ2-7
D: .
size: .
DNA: TGTGCCAGCAGCTCAAGCTACGAGCAGTACTTC
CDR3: CASSSSYEQYF

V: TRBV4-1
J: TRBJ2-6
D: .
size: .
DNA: TGCGCCAGCAGCCCTCAGGGGCACCTCAACGTCCTGACTTTC
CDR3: CASSPQGHLNVLTF

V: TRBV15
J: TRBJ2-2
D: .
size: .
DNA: TGTGCCACCAGCAGAGGGTCAGAAACGAACACCGGGGAGCTGTTTTTT
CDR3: CATSRGSETNTGELFF

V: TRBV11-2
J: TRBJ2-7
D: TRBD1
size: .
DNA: TGTGCCAGCAGCTTAGGGACAGGGTACGAGCAGTACTTC
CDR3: CASSLGTGYEQYF

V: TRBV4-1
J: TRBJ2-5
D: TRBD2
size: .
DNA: TGCGCCAGCAGCCTGCAAAGCGGGGGGGCCGGGACCCAGTACTTC
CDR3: CASSLQSGGAGTQYF

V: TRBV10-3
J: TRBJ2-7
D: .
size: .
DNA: TGTGCCATCAGTTACGCCAGCTCCTACGAGCAGTACTTC
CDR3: CAISYASSYEQYF

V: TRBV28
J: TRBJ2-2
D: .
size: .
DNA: TGTGCCAGCAGGGAGACGGGCCTCACCGGGGAGCTGTTTTTT
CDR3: CASRETGLTGELFF

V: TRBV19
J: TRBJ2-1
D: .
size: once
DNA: TGTGCCAGTACCCTGACAGTTAGCTTGGGGGAAGAGCAGTTCTTC
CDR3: CASTLTVSLGEEQFF

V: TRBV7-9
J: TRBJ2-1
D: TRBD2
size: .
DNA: TGTGCCAGCAGCCCTCCGGAGCGGGGGGGCCTATCCTACAATGAGCAGTTCTTC
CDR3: CASSPPERGGLSYNEQFF

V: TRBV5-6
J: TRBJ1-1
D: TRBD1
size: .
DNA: TGTGCCAGCAGCTCCGGACAGGGAGCCGGAGGTTTCTTT
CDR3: CASSSGQGAGGFF

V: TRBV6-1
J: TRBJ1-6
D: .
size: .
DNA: TGTGCCAGCAGTTTAAAGACCCATTCACCCCTCCACTTT
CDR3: CASSLKTHSPLHF

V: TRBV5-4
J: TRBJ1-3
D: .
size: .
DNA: TGTGCCAGCAGCGAAACAGGTCTCTCTGGAAACACCATATATTTT
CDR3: CASSETGLSGNTIYF

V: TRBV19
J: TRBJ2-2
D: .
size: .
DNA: TGTGCCAGTAGTATTGGGGGTACAACCGGGGAGCTGTTTTTT
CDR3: CASSIGGTTGELFF

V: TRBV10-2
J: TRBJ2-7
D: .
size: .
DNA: TGCGCCAGCACCGATAAGAACTACGAGCAGTACTTC
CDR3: CASTDKNYEQYF

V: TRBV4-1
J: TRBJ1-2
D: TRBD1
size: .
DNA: TGCGCCAGCAGCCCACAGGGGGCTAAGTATGGCTACACCTTC
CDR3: CASSPQGAKYGYTF

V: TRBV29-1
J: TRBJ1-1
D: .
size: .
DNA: TGCAGCGTAGACACAGGGTACACTGAAGCTTTCTTT
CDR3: CSVDTGYTEAFF

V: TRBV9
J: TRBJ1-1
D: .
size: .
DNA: TGTGCCAGCAGCGTAGACGTAAACACTGAAGCTTTCTTT
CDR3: CASSVDVNTEAFF

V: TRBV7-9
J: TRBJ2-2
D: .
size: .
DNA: TGTGCCAGCAGCCTGAGTGGGGGCTTTCCCGGGGAGCTGTTTTTT
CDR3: CASSLSGGFPGELFF

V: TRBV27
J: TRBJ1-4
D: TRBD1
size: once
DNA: TGTGCCAGCAGTGTCGGGCAGGGGGCTCTGAATGAAAAACTGTTTTTT
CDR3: CASSVGQGALNEKLFF

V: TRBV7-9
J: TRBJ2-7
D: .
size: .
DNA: TGTGCCAGCAGCTTAGCGCGAGGGGGTACGGCCCCCTACGAGCAGTACTTC
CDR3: CASSLARGGTAPYEQYF

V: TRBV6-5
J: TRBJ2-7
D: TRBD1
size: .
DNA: TGTGCCAGCAGTTACGGCCAGGGGGCGGCTTACGAGCAGTACTTC
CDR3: CASSYGQGAAYEQYF

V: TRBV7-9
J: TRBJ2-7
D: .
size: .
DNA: TGTGCCAGCAGCTTTGAGGGGCCTGGCTACGAGCAGTACTTC
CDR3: CASSFEGPGYEQYF

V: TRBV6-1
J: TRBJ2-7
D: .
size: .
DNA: TGTGCCAGCACCCTGGACAGTTCCTACGAGCAGTACTTC
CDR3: CASTLDSSYEQYF

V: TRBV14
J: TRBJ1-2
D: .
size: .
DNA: TGTGCCAGCAGCCAACAGGGTTACTATGGCTACACCTTC
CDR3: CASSQQGYYGYTF

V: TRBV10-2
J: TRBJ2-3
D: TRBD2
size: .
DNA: TGCGCCAGCACTGCACTAGCGGGGAGTTACCGATCTAGCACAGATACGCAGTATTTT
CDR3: CASTALAGSYRSSTDTQYF